Shown below are 21 T cell receptor beta chains from a single sample sequenced in a study of early T cells in non-severe SARS-CoV-2 infection. Via MiXCR, TCRdb re-called the 5' RACE reads, giving one row per CDR3 protein. The repertoire includes some 120,000 distinct CDR3 sequences, 15% of them detected once, and just over 20% sits in the top ten. The sample was whole blood. These receptors came from an adult who was a healthcare worker with PCR-confirmed SARS-CoV-2 infection or an uninfected control (not recorded which).

This clonotype has a count of ten or more. The rearrangement links TRBV27 to TRBJ1-1, with a weak D call TRBD1 (5 bases). Germline CDR1 is MNHEY and CDR2 is SMNVEV (reference sequence). This CDR3 is built from 14 residues. V gave up 0 bases and J gave up 7 bases, with 12 bases separating them. Written as DNA, the CDR3 is TGTGCCAGCAGTTTATCGATGGGGGGGGATGAAGCTTTCTTT. Translating it yields CASSLSMGGDEAFF.

A few counts support this clonotype. The chain carries TRBV7-6 and TRBJ2-2, with D tentatively TRBD1 (6 bases). V lost 3 bases and J lost 0, with 11 bases in between. The CDR3 is 16 amino acids. In germline, CDR1 is SGHVS, CDR2 FNYEAQ. The CDR3 bases are TGTGCCAGCAGCTTTCGAACAGGGACGAACACCGGGGAGCTGTTTTTT. Translation: CASSFRTGTNTGELFF.

V and J are TRBV11-2 and TRBJ2-5, with TRBD2 matching over 11 bases. The CDR3 consists of 17 residues. Germline V gene lookup returns CDR1 SGHAT and CDR2 FQNNGV. Trimming at V came to 1 base and at J to 1 base, leaving 5 bases not matched to a gene. The CDR3 reads CASSLVTSGGPQETQYF. CDR3 nucleotides: TGTGCCAGCAGCTTAGTTACTAGCGGGGGCCCCCAAGAGACCCAGTACTTC.

The chain's CDR3 is CASSQSSGGGGNTIYF. The CDR3 region has the DNA TGTGCCAGCAGCCAAAGTTCCGGGGGCGGTGGAAACACCATATATTTT. This chain links TRBV3-1 with TRBJ1-3, with D perhaps matching TRBD1 (6 bases). Trimming took 2 bases from V and 3 from J, leaving 14 bases between them. Germline CDR1 is LGHDT and CDR2 is YNNKEL (reference sequence). This CDR3 spans 16 amino acids. The entire variable domain, with the rest obtained from reference TRBV3-1 and TRBJ1-3, is as follows: DTAVSQTPKYLVTQMGNDKSIKCEQNLGHDTMYWYKQDSKKFLKIMFSYNNKELIINETVPNRFSPKSPDKAHLNLHINSLELGDSAVYFCASSQSSGGGGNTIYFGEGSWLTVV.

The rearrangement uses TRBV5-1 and TRBJ2-5; D possibly matches TRBD1 or TRBD2 (5 bases each). Trimming shortened V by 1 base and J by 1 base, and 11 bases separated the two germline ends. Germline CDR1 SGHRS, CDR2 YFSETQ. The CDR3 spans 15 residues. Here the CDR3 DNA reads TGCGCCAGCAGCTTGAGAGGGACGGCCCAAGAGACCCAGTACTTC. Its translation is CASSLRGTAQETQYF.

This clonotype was counted between two and nine times. In nucleotides, the CDR3 is TGTGCCAGCAGGGGCAGACTGCGCACTGAAGCTTTCTTT. Protein product: CASRGRLRTEAFF. This rearrangement joins TRBV12-3 or TRBV12-4 to TRBJ1-1; no clear D. Trimming left V 6 bases short and J 4 bases short, with 12 bases between. CDR3 length: 13 residues.

V and J are TRBV6-6 and TRBJ2-5; 9 positions match TRBD2. CDR3 size: 16 residues. Germline assignment: CDR1 MNHNY and CDR2 SVGAGI (reference sequence). The junction had 11 bases not matched to a gene; V was cut back by 5 bases and J by 4 bases. Here the CDR3 DNA reads TGTGCCAGCAGTGCCAGGGATAGCGGGGGAGGAGAGACCCAGTACTTC. Translated, it gives CASSARDSGGGETQYF.

The chain couples TRBV2 to TRBJ2-5; D is ambiguous. The CDR3 has 12 amino acids. The V end lost 2 bases, the J end lost 4 bases, and 5 bases lay between the germline ends. Germline loops: CDR1 SNHLY, CDR2 FYNNEI. CDR3 in amino acids: CASSEIAETQYF. The CDR3 DNA is TGTGCCAGCAGTGAAATCGCAGAGACCCAGTACTTC.

The chain has TRBV9 and TRBJ2-1; tentative D call: TRBD1 (5 bases). CDR1 is SGDLS, CDR2 YYNGEE, per germline. The CDR3 has 15 residues. V gave up 3 bases and J gave up 1 base, with 11 bases separating them. The DNA for the CDR3 is TGTGCCAGCAGCGCCTGGCAGGGTTCCTACAATGAGCAGTTCTTC. It translates to CASSAWQGSYNEQFF.

The CDR3 nucleotides read TGCGCCAGCAGCTTGGGACAGAGATACGAGCAGTACTTC. Its translation is CASSLGQRYEQYF. This rearrangement joins TRBV5-1 to TRBJ2-7, with TRBD1 as a possible D gene (5 bases). Per germline, CDR1 SGHRS and CDR2 YFSETQ. There are 13 residues in the CDR3. The V gene lost 0 bases and the J gene lost 4 bases, with 8 bases spanning the gap.

The V call is TRBV30, the J call TRBJ2-7; TRBD2 matches at 8 bases. This CDR3 spans 14 amino acids. The junction had 6 bases not matched to a gene; V was cut back by 5 bases and J by 0 bases. Germline V gene lookup returns CDR1 GTSNPN and CDR2 SVGIG (reference sequence). The CDR3 protein is CAWELAASSYEQYF. CDR3 in DNA: TGTGCCTGGGAACTAGCGGCGAGCTCCTACGAGCAGTACTTC.

This chain uses TRBV20-1 with TRBJ1-2, with D uncertain. The V gene's germline CDR1 is DFQATT and CDR2 SNEGSKA (reference sequence). This CDR3 spans 14 amino acids. Trimming cost V 0 bases and J 7 bases, with 15 bases left between them. The CDR3 DNA is TGCAGTGCTAGAGATGTACACGGGGTCTCTGGCTACACCTTC. This codes for CSARDVHGVSGYTF.

The chain combines TRBV11-2 with TRBJ2-3, with D possibly called TRBD1 or TRBD2 (6 bases each). CDR1 SGHAT and CDR2 FQNNGV come from the germline V gene. V lost 8 bases and J lost 2, with 11 bases in between. CDR3 size: 13 residues. CDR3 sequence reads: CASRGPYTDTQYF. The CDR3 DNA is TGTGCCAGCCGGGGGCCGTACACAGATACGCAGTATTTT.

V gene TRBV4-1 combines with J gene TRBJ1-5; D is undetermined. V shed 3 bases and J shed 4 bases, with 13 bases lying between them. CDR3 length: 15 residues. Germline loops: CDR1 MGHRA, CDR2 YSYEKL. The CDR3 DNA reads TGCGCCAGCAGCCAGGCTTGGTCGATAAATCAGCCCCAGCATTTT. Protein: CASSQAWSINQPQHF.

This chain links TRBV11-2 with TRBJ1-6; no reliable D call. The V gene lost 1 base and the J gene lost 11 bases, with 18 bases spanning the gap. Germline CDR1 and CDR2: SGHAT and FQNNGV. CDR3 length: 16 amino acids. CDR3 coding DNA: TGTGCCAGCAGCTTAGGGGGATCACCGCCGCGGGCACCCCTCCACTTT. It is translated as CASSLGGSPPRAPLHF.

This clonotype was found a few times. This chain joins TRBV5-1 and TRBJ2-7; 7 bases agree with TRBD2. V shed 1 base, J shed 2 bases, and the junction held 9 bases outside the gene matches. CDR1 and CDR2 (germline): SGHRS, YFSETQ. This CDR3 comprises 16 residues. CDR3 region: CASSLTTPSGAYEQYF. The CDR3 region has the DNA TGCGCCAGCAGCTTGACCACCCCCAGCGGGGCCTACGAGCAGTACTTC.

This clonotype was recorded many times. The CDR3 loop is CASSPRGLAGAPAKNIQYF. The CDR3 nucleotides read TGTGCCAGCTCACCACGGGGACTAGCGGGGGCCCCAGCCAAAAACATTCAGTACTTC. The gene calls are TRBV18 and TRBJ2-4, with 14 nucleotides matching TRBD2. V gave up 1 base and J gave up 0 bases; unmatched junction bases: 5. The CDR3 totals 19 residues. Germline values: CDR1 KGHSH, CDR2 LQKENI.

V usage is TRBV6-5 and J usage is TRBJ1-1; D is ambiguous. Germline CDR1 is MNHEY and CDR2 is SVGAGI. The V end lost 11 bases, the J end lost 7 bases, and 14 bases lay between the germline ends. The CDR3 is 11 amino acids. The CDR3 DNA is TGTGCCTCCTTAGGCGGTGGTGAAGCTTTCTTT. The encoded protein is CASLGGGEAFF.

The chain links TRBV12-3 or TRBV12-4 to TRBJ2-2, with D possibly being TRBD1 (6 bases). The germline V and J ends were trimmed by 4 bases and 7 bases, with 19 bases remaining between them. The length of the CDR3 is 16 residues. The CDR3 region is CASSSHRDTGNGELFF. The DNA of the CDR3 is TGTGCCAGCAGTTCCCACCGGGACACAGGAAACGGGGAGCTGTTTTTT.

The CDR3 nucleotides are TGCAGCGTGACAGACAGGAACACTGAAGCTTTCTTT. Translating it yields CSVTDRNTEAFF. V usage is TRBV29-1 and J usage is TRBJ1-1; the D gene is possibly TRBD1 (5 bases). Germline values: CDR1 SQVTM, CDR2 ANQGSEA. The CDR3 spans 12 residues. V was shortened by 6 bases and J by 1 base, with 9 bases between the two germline ends.

The V and J genes are TRBV2 and TRBJ2-3; 8 nucleotides align to TRBD2. CDR1 is SNHLY and CDR2 is FYNNEI in the germline V gene. V trimming: 8 bases; J trimming: 5 bases; junction bases outside the gene matches: 6. The CDR3 totals 13 residues. In DNA, the CDR3 is TGTGCCAGCGCCCGGGGGGGTCAAGATACGCAGTATTTT. This codes for CASARGGQDTQYF.